This T cell receptor (beta chain) was captured in a study of T cells after yellow fever vaccination (dated by TCRdb to about 2019). Regarding the study in general: The SMART-Seq v4 Ultra Low Input RNA kit was used to prepare libraries from fractions with low cell numbers. To follow T-cell clones before and after both primary and booster YFV17D yellow fever vaccination, bulk TCR alpha and beta repertoires underwent longitudinal sequencing. Two healthy male donors, one aged 18 to 29 and one aged 30 to 40 years, were included in the cohort. Blood was drawn at multiple timepoints before and after primary and secondary immunization, with bulk PBMC replicates and cell subsets isolated. Results and caveats for the whole study, not just this receptor: Only a couple of donors were included in the study, so the extent to which the findings can be generalized is limited. Compared with the primary T-cell response, the secondary T-cell response was faster but weaker, reaching its peak on day 5 rather than on day 15. After the booster, most of the clones that had expanded following primary vaccination were detected again (96% of CD4 and roughly 88% of CD8), which suggests that memory was broadly maintained. A small fraction of clonotypes showed up in both the CD4 and CD8 compartments, probably as a result of convergent recombination. Because abundant contaminating clonotypes from the bulk population could be contained in FACS-sorted repertoires, computational filtering was required.

Trimming takes 5 bases from V and 8 bases from J, and the germline ends sit 9 bases apart. The germline V gene encodes CDR1 DFQATT and CDR2 SNEGSKA (reference sequence). From the cysteine up to the phenylalanine, the CDR3 has a length of 10 residues. Only the CDR3 region is kept as DNA, spanning 30 bases read in frame from base 1. Remarks on this clonotype: What antigen it recognizes has not been identified. Base-call qualities are not available, and no considerably larger clone is one nucleotide away.

TCR cDNA was synthesized by 5'RACE template switching, which introduced a universal primer site and unique molecular identifiers. Priming for cDNA synthesis came from both the TCR alpha and TCR beta constant segments. Library amplification used two PCR steps, and the second PCR step added sample barcodes and sequencing adapters. Sequencing of libraries was performed on Illumina HiSeq 2500 (2x100 bp) or NovaSeq (2x150 bp). In the paper's pipeline: MIGEC was used to demultiplex reads and collapse the reads into UMI consensus sequences, and MiXCR was used for V(D)J alignment. Clonotypes responding to the vaccine were identified with edgeR on replicate PBMC samples, with the criteria of FDR below 0.01 and a log2 fold change above 5 up to day 15. Each bulk clonotype was labeled CD4 or CD8 based on which sequenced repertoire, CD4 or CD8, contained the clonotype at higher abundance. Starting from the raw public reads, TCRdb applied fastp trimming at Q25, assembled clones with MiXCR and retained in-frame beta chains. Rows with a matching CDR3 protein are joined into one entry that keeps the most common DNA and genes. TCRdb, not the original authors, processed these V and J calls. Across this sample there are a few hundred thousand distinct CDR3 sequences, with roughly 10% seen only once. Less than 20% of the sample is in the top ten clones.

The sample's treatment or condition label, decoded: live attenuated yellow fever vaccine strain. At each blood-draw timepoint, two biological replicates of bulk PBMCs were collected. A standard Ficoll-Paque protocol was used to isolate PBMCs from peripheral blood. TriZol was used to extract RNA from bulk PBMCs, from CD4 and CD8 fractions, and from dextramer-positive and dextramer-negative fractions. The chain couples TRBV20-1 to TRBJ1-2; no confident D gene assignment can be made. The specimen comprised PBMCs, sampled on the day of the first yellow fever vaccination. The sequence was collected from a man younger than 35 who received the YFV17D yellow fever vaccine. DNA sequence: TGCAGTGCTCGGCCCATGGGCTACACCTTC. Its translation is CSARPMGYTF.